This entry features one T cell receptor beta chain sequence. This specimen belongs to a study of PD-L1 blockade in urothelial cancer. Study background: Blood was tested 3 weeks (second dose) and 6 weeks into treatment. Counts from blood samples showed a median of roughly 140,000 T cells.

Time point specified: pretreatment peripheral blood. Patients each gave 1 to 8 samples, pretreatment and on-treatment. Synthetic templates analogous to TCR were spiked into all PCRs individually. Method: immunoSEQ multiplex PCR; TCRdb's copy keeps in-frame clones and lacks some. Of roughly 63,000 clones listed, 81% are singletons. There are 14 residues in the CDR3. Trimming left V 2 bases short and J 1 base short, with 7 bases between. Looked up from germline, CDR1 is SGDLS and CDR2 is YYNGEE. The starting material was PBMCs, obtained around atezolizumab (anti-PD-L1) treatment. The TCR originated in a man between 65 and 85 years old with urothelial cancer. This chain joins TRBV9 and TRBJ1-3; D call uncertain. As DNA, the CDR3 is TGTGCCAGCAGCGTTTCAGGTTCTGGAAACACCATATATTTT. Its translation is CASSVSGSGNTIYF.